The 27 T cell receptor beta chains reported below all come from one sample, sequenced in a study of OX40 agonist ivuxolimab in advanced cancers. The protocol was immunoSEQ multiplex PCR, while the TCRdb copy is restricted to in-frame clones and leaves out a portion. This table holds some 58,000 clones, approximately 86% found once. The starting material was CD4+ or CD8+ T cells sorted from blood, obtained in a trial of the OX40 agonist ivuxolimab. These receptors were obtained from an adult with an advanced solid tumor such as melanoma, head and neck, liver or kidney cancer.

This chain's CDR3 is CAISGGNEKLFF. DNA of the CDR3: TGTGCCATCAGTGGGGGAAATGAAAAACTGTTTTTT. V usage is TRBV10-3 and J usage is TRBJ1-4; D remains ambiguous. The germline CDR1 and CDR2 sequences are ENHRY and SYGVKD. V shed 4 bases and J shed 5 bases, with 5 bases lying between them. The CDR3 covers 12 residues.

J is TRBJ2-5 and V is TRBV7-6; D is unclear. With 5 bases removed from V and 5 bases from J, the gap between germline ends came to 12 bases. The CDR3 runs 13 residues. Germline V gene lookup returns CDR1 SGHVS and CDR2 FNYEAQ. The CDR3 region has the DNA TGTGCCAGCAGCCTCCGACGGCTGGAGACCCAGTACTTC. Protein: CASSLRRLETQYF.

Only a few counts were recorded for this clone. The gene calls are TRBV7-2 and TRBJ2-2, with 11 positions matching TRBD2. The CDR3 extends over 17 amino acids. The germline V gene has CDR1 SGHTA and CDR2 FQGNSA. The V gene end was trimmed by 3 bases and the J gene end by 1 base; junction bases not matched to a gene: 4. The CDR3 loop is CASSFVTSGRNTGELFF. CDR3 bases: TGTGCCAGCAGCTTTGTAACTAGCGGGAGGAACACCGGGGAGCTGTTTTTT.

The chain carries TRBV19 and TRBJ2-1; TRBD2 matches at 7 bases. There are 12 residues in the CDR3. The V segment lost 8 bases and the J segment 4 bases; nucleotides outside the gene matches: 2. Germline V gives CDR1 LNHDA, CDR2 SQIVND (reference sequence). The CDR3 sequence is CASRGVYNEQFF. CDR3 DNA sequence: TGTGCCAGTCGGGGGGTATACAATGAGCAGTTCTTC.

The gene calls are TRBV28 and TRBJ2-7; D gene unclear. V was clipped by 6 bases and J by 2 bases, with 5 bases between them. Looked up from germline, CDR1 is MDHEN and CDR2 is SYDVKM. This CDR3 is built from 11 residues. CDR3 coding DNA: TGTGCCAGCAGAGGAGCCTACGAGCAGTACTTC. Its translation is CASRGAYEQYF.

The gene calls are TRBV5-6 and TRBJ2-5; 7 bases are shared with TRBD1. With 0 bases clipped from V and 4 bases from J, the junction kept 6 bases outside the gene matches. The CDR3 loop spans 15 amino acids. Germline CDR1 SGHDT, CDR2 YYEEEE. This CDR3 reads CASSLALQGTETQYF. The CDR3 DNA reads TGTGCCAGCAGCTTGGCCTTACAGGGGACAGAGACCCAGTACTTC.

CDR3 residues: CSARPDGGEKLFF. The CDR3 DNA reads TGCAGCGCCCGACCGGACGGTGGGGAAAAACTGTTTTTT. The rearrangement joins TRBV29-1 to TRBJ1-4, with D hard to call. This CDR3 has 13 amino acids. CDR1 is SQVTM, CDR2 ANQGSEA, per germline. The V end lost 7 bases, the J end lost 8 bases, and 17 bases lay between the germline ends.

The rearrangement uses TRBV5-7 and TRBJ2-6; D is unresolved. TRBV5-7 is treated as an ORF (open reading frame) with a function not yet certain. V was cut by 7 bases and J by 5 bases, with 22 bases left in between. The CDR3 runs to 17 residues. Written as DNA, the CDR3 is TGTGCCAGCTCGCAATTTTGCGTACAAAGTCGGGCCAACGTCCTGACTTTC. Protein sequence: CASSQFCVQSRANVLTF.

The chain links TRBV11-2 to TRBJ2-3, with D possibly being TRBD1 (5 bases). The CDR3 consists of 14 residues. V shed 3 bases and J shed 4 bases, with 11 bases lying between them. Germline assignment: CDR1 SGHAT and CDR2 FQNNGV. The chain's CDR3 is CASSFQQVPDTQYF. CDR3 nucleotides: TGTGCCAGCAGCTTTCAACAGGTCCCAGATACGCAGTATTTT.

V gene TRBV7-9 combines with J gene TRBJ1-3, with unresolved D. CDR3 length: 16 amino acids. Looked up from germline, CDR1 is SEHNR and CDR2 is FQNEAQ (reference sequence). The V gene lost 2 bases and the J gene lost 4 bases, with 15 bases spanning the gap. The CDR3: CASSLIRRTGGNTIYF. The CDR3 bases are TGTGCCAGCAGCTTAATACGACGCACTGGGGGAAACACCATATATTTT.

This clone was counted only a few times. This sequence joins TRBV7-9 and TRBJ1-1, with 9 bases identical to TRBD1. The CDR3 loop spans 13 amino acids. Per the germline V gene, CDR1 is SEHNR and CDR2 is FQNEAQ (reference sequence). J lost 9 bases, V lost 8 bases, and 10 bases had no gene match. The CDR3 protein is CASRLRDREKAFF. The CDR3 coding sequence is TGTGCCAGCCGATTACGGGACAGGGAAAAAGCTTTCTTT.

The rearrangement links TRBV7-2 to TRBJ2-7, with 11 bases that match TRBD2. Trimming took 0 bases from V and 6 from J; bases not matched to a gene: 10. There are 17 residues in the CDR3. CDR1 is SGHTA and CDR2 is FQGNSA in the germline V gene. CDR3 DNA sequence: TGTGCCAGCAGCTTAGCGGCGGTTGGGCTAGCGGGAGGCGAGCAGTACTTC. It encodes CASSLAAVGLAGGEQYF.

The chain links TRBV6-6 to TRBJ1-2; 7 positions agree with TRBD1. Unmatched junction bases numbered 9, after V lost 8 bases and J lost 3 bases. Per the germline V gene, CDR1 is MNHNY and CDR2 is SVGAGI (reference sequence). The CDR3 length is 14 residues. The CDR3: CASSPSGGDYGYTF. CDR3 DNA sequence: TGTGCCAGCTCACCTTCAGGGGGAGACTATGGCTACACCTTC.

CDR3 loop: CASSLAISAADTQYF. CDR3 nucleotides: TGTGCCAGCAGCTTAGCTATATCAGCGGCAGATACGCAGTATTTT. J is TRBJ2-3 and V is TRBV7-2; D may be TRBD2 (5 bases). The CDR3 is 15 residues long. Between the trimmed V and J ends, which lost 0 bases and 4 bases, there was a span of 11 bases. CDR1 is SGHTA and CDR2 is FQGNSA in the germline V gene.

J is TRBJ2-7 and V is TRBV28, with a weak D call TRBD1 (6 bases). Germline V gene lookup returns CDR1 MDHEN and CDR2 SYDVKM. The CDR3 extends over 11 amino acids. The germline V and J ends were trimmed by 9 bases and 3 bases, with 9 bases remaining between them. The CDR3 here is CARDRGYEQYF. CDR3 bases: TGTGCCAGGGACAGAGGCTACGAGCAGTACTTC.

V and J are TRBV7-2 and TRBJ2-1; TRBD2 matches at 11 bases. CDR3 length equals 17 residues. The germline V gene has CDR1 SGHTA and CDR2 FQGNSA. The V gene end was trimmed by 2 bases and the J gene end by 5 bases; junction bases not matched to a gene: 8. The CDR3 coding sequence is TGTGCCAGCAGCTTAAAGAGCCGACTAGCGGGACACAATGAGCAGTTCTTC. Translated: CASSLKSRLAGHNEQFF.

This chain links TRBV18 with TRBJ2-5, with TRBD1 as a possible D gene (5 bases). The V gene lost 5 bases and the J gene lost 2 bases, with 18 bases spanning the gap. CDR1 is KGHSH, CDR2 LQKENI, per germline. This CDR3 region has 16 residues. CDR3 DNA sequence: TGTGCCAGCTCAGCAAGGCGTGGGGCAGGGCAAGAGACCCAGTACTTC. Translating it yields CASSARRGAGQETQYF.

This sequence joins TRBV10-3 and TRBJ1-5, with D unclear. The CDR3 length is 12 residues. Per germline, CDR1 ENHRY and CDR2 SYGVKD. Trimming shortened V by 8 bases and J by 7 bases, and 12 bases separated the two germline ends. The CDR3 coding sequence is TGTGCCATCGGACCCGGGGAACAGCCCCAGCATTTT. Translating gives CAIGPGEQPQHF.

This clone was counted a single time. DNA of the CDR3: TGTGCCAGTAGCTCAGGTGATGGGGCCAACGTCCTGACTTTC. Translated, it gives CASSSGDGANVLTF. The chain joins TRBV19 to TRBJ2-6; unclear D gene. This CDR3 is built from 14 residues. CDR1 is LNHDA, CDR2 SQIVND, per germline (reference sequence). The ends were cut back, 6 bases at V and 3 bases at J, with 9 bases in the middle.

The chain couples TRBV28 to TRBJ2-5, with D perhaps assigned TRBD1 or TRBD2 (5 bases each). Trimming pared 2 bases from V and 2 bases from J, leaving 12 bases between. CDR1 is MDHEN and CDR2 is SYDVKM in the germline V gene. The CDR3 extends over 15 amino acids. CDR3: CASSLPGRIQETQYF. The CDR3 nucleotides are TGTGCCAGCAGTTTACCGGGACGGATTCAAGAGACCCAGTACTTC.

The V call is TRBV7-2, the J call TRBJ2-3; tentative D call: TRBD1 (6 bases). The length of the CDR3 is 15 residues. Per the germline V gene, CDR1 is SGHTA and CDR2 is FQGNSA. Trimming shortened V by 3 bases and J by 1 base, and 11 bases separated the two germline ends. As DNA, the CDR3 is TGTGCCAGCAGCTTCTCGTGGGGGCGCACAGATACGCAGTATTTT. Residues: CASSFSWGRTDTQYF.

The chain has TRBV2 and TRBJ2-2, with 11 bases matching TRBD2. The V gene end was trimmed by 7 bases and the J gene end by 5 bases; junction bases not matched to a gene: 6. The CDR3 length is 15 residues. Per the germline V gene, CDR1 is SNHLY and CDR2 is FYNNEI. Here the CDR3 DNA reads TGTGCCAGCAACATCCCTAGCGGGAGGACCGGGGAGCTGTTTTTT. Amino acid sequence: CASNIPSGRTGELFF.

This chain connects TRBV20-1 to TRBJ2-7, with D uncertain. V lost 1 base and J lost 3, with 1 base in between. Germline CDR1 reads DFQATT; CDR2 reads SNEGSKA (reference sequence). The CDR3 has 10 residues. The chain's CDR3 is CSARVYEQYF. CDR3 nucleotides: TGCAGTGCTAGAGTCTACGAGCAGTACTTC.

This chain uses TRBV6-5 with TRBJ2-7; TRBD2 might be the D (5 bases). Between the trimmed V and J ends, which lost 6 bases and 1 base, there was a span of 13 bases. The CDR3 is 14 residues long. CDR1 MNHEY and CDR2 SVGAGI come from the germline V gene. CDR3 sequence (DNA): TGTGCCAGCAGCCAGCGGAGTGGTTCCTACGAGCAGTACTTC. Protein product: CASSQRSGSYEQYF.

This clone appeared a single time. The chain couples TRBV28 to TRBJ2-7; 12 bases map to TRBD2. The CDR3 has 18 amino acids. The germline V gene encodes CDR1 MDHEN and CDR2 SYDVKM. J lost 3 bases, V lost 7 bases, and 16 bases had no gene match. As DNA, the CDR3 is TGTGCCAGCACCCTGAATCCCCGGACTAGCGGGATACTCTACGAGCAGTACTTC. Translating gives CASTLNPRTSGILYEQYF.

J is TRBJ2-1 and V is TRBV7-3, with 10 bases lining up with TRBD1. This CDR3 has 15 amino acids. Germline CDR1 and CDR2: SGHTA and FQGTGA. J lost 6 bases, V lost 5 bases, and 7 bases had no gene match. Written as DNA, the CDR3 is TGTGCCAGCAGCGCTCGGACAGGGGGTCTCAATGAGCAGTTCTTC. Translation: CASSARTGGLNEQFF.

V and J are TRBV5-1 and TRBJ1-5; TRBD1 agrees at 7 bases. Germline V CDR1 and CDR2: SGHRS, YFSETQ. CDR3 size: 15 residues. V shed 5 bases, J shed 0 bases, and the junction held 5 bases outside the gene matches. CDR3 loop: CASRTGTASNQPQHF. As DNA, the CDR3 is TGCGCCAGCAGAACCGGGACAGCTAGCAATCAGCCCCAGCATTTT.